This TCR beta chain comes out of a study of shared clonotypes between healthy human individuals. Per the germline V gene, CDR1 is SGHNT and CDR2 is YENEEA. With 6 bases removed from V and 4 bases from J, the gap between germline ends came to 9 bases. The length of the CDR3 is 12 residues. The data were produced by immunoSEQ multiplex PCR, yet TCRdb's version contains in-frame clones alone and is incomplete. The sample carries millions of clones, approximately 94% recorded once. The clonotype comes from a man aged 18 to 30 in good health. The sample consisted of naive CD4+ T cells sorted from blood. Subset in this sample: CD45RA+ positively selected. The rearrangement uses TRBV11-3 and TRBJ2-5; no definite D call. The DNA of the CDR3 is TGTGCCAGCAGGGGCCTCGGAGAGACCCAGTACTTC. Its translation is CASRGLGETQYF.